This TCR beta chain was sequenced in a study of shared clonotypes between healthy human individuals. On this clone itself: The antigen is not known.

This CDR3 comprises 14 residues. Germline V lookup: CDR1 MDHEN, CDR2 SYDVKM. Trimming stripped 4 bases from V and 2 bases from J, with 12 bases between. How the authors handled the data: In the immunoSEQ data, sequences were junction-only and lacked quality scores, so filtering differed. Assay: immunoSEQ multiplex PCR; the TCRdb copy retains only in-frame clones and omits some. The V and J calls and clone size were taken over from that table, and D and trimming were inferred from the DNA. The table records 2,500,000 or so clones, over 85% of them present only once. Findings and limits, study-wide: Rarefaction showed sorted-subset sequencing was incomplete despite large depth. It was observed that roughly 5.4% of naive CD4 clonotypes were shared across a few donors.

The chain has TRBV28 and TRBJ2-7; D is possibly TRBD1 (6 bases). The sequence was obtained from a man aged 18 to 35 in good health. Some clones in this sample may be carry-over from other donors' samples. The sequenced sample consisted of naive CD4+ T cells from PBMCs. Noted subset: CD45RA+ positively selected. CDR3 DNA: TGTGCCAGCAGTTGGACGGGACAAGCCTACGAGCAGTACTTC. Amino acids: CASSWTGQAYEQYF.